The sample holds many counts of the clone carrying this TCR beta chain. The antigen is not known. TCR beta libraries were made by quantitative 5'-RACE with molecular barcodes. TCRdb re-derived calls from the 5' RACE reads in MiXCR, one entry per CDR3 protein. In the table there are approximately 520,000 distinct CDR3 sequences, about 5.4% of which are singletons. This sample stems from a study of CD8 T cells in ankylosing spondylitis. Study results and limitations: Relatively rare in peripheral blood, disease-linked clones were also CD8+. Enrichment of disease-linked clones was reportedly significant in matched ankylosing spondylitis synovial fluid. Fewer than 10 highly homologous variants made up a TCR beta motif that seemed to typify ankylosing spondylitis blood. Reactive arthritis synovial fluid and blood previously showed some of these motif variants.

Input material: blood, either unsorted or a sorted T cell fraction (not recorded which). The source is a male donor with ankylosing spondylitis.

Written as DNA, the CDR3 is TGTGCCAGCAGCCTCCGGGGACCGAACACCGGGGAGCTGTTTTTT. Translation: CASSLRGPNTGELFF. J is TRBJ2-2 and V is TRBV7-9; D possibly uses TRBD1 or TRBD2 (5 bases each). The germline V gene has CDR1 SEHNR and CDR2 FQNEAQ (reference sequence). V shed 5 bases and J shed 0 bases, with 10 bases lying between them. The CDR3 spans 15 residues.